Sequencing of this TCR beta chain was carried out in a study of blood T cell repertoires in COVID-19. Study overall: Both acute and convalescent COVID-19 samples were obtained from the United States, Italy and Spain.

Authors' data handling: Nucleated cell counts were estimated from reference gene primer amplification. The method was immunoSEQ multiplex PCR; TCRdb's version includes in-frame clones alone and lacks a portion of them. V, J and clone size are taken as reported in that table, and D and trimming were inferred from the DNA itself. The repertoire includes roughly 59,000 clones, about 72% of them detected once, and around 12% sits in the top ten. Germline trimming cut 11 bases from V and 2 bases from J; bases unmatched to any gene: 10. The CDR3 extends over 14 amino acids. Germline-derived CDR1 and CDR2 are KGHSH and LQKENI.

Sample: peripheral blood. This sequence originates from a man aged 80 or over with acute or convalescent COVID-19. This chain joins TRBV18 and TRBJ2-3; 7 bases are shared with TRBD1. As DNA, the CDR3 is TGTGCCGCCACCCCGGGACAGAACACAGATACGCAGTATTTT. It translates to CAATPGQNTDTQYF.